The TCR beta chain described here comes from a study of shared clonotypes between healthy human individuals (dated by TCRdb to between 2020 and 2021). About the study as a whole: Two women and three men aged 18 to 49 years were included in the cohort. For each donor, three plates each were used for CD4 naive and CD4 memory, two plates were used for CD8 naive, and one plate was used for CD8 memory. To estimate repertoire size and how much clonotype sharing occurs between individuals, the study deeply sequenced the blood TCR repertoires of several healthy adults. To increase sequencing depth and limit assay-specific biases, different laboratories used diverse techniques to prepare libraries and sequence TCR repertoires. Leukapheresis yielded between about 0.9 and 10 billion PBMCs per donor. Beyond this particular receptor, the publication reports: The genetic and exposure-history diversity represented was limited by the small number of donors. Sampling was limited to blood, and TCR repertoires in tissue likely differ from TCR repertoires in blood. Approximately 4.8% of naive CD4, around 3.6% of naive CD8, about 2.1% of memory CD4, and about 0.4% of memory CD8 clonotypes were shared across several donors. Estimated clonotype richness was generally larger for naive than for memory subsets. Higher generation probabilities were observed for clonotypes shared by all four sorted-subset donors than for non-shared clonotypes. Even with the large sequencing depth, rarefaction of the sorted-subset datasets indicated that sequencing was incomplete. Pairwise subsampling indicated that sequencing depth was expected to affect the degree of clonotype sharing among donors.

The donors were healthy, HIV-negative adults who had no recently reported acute infections or vaccinations. Every donor was a Caucasian adult residing in Nashville, Tennessee, USA. CD4+ T cells were enriched through magnetic negative selection, after which naive cells were positively selected on CD45RA and the remaining negative fraction served as the memory subset. After blood collection by leukapheresis, PBMCs were isolated using Ficoll-Histopaque density gradient centrifugation and then cryopreserved in the vapor phase of liquid nitrogen. Purity and quantity of every magnetically sorted T cell population were checked by analytical flow cytometry. Each sorted fraction had its genomic DNA isolated and then quantified by UV absorbance on a Nanodrop 2000c. Using the deep immunoSEQ assay, TCR CDR3 regions were amplified from genomic DNA by multiplex PCR. Extracted genomic DNA from each cell subset was spread evenly across all wells of several immunoSEQ 96-well plates, with each plate serving as a replicate. For sorted subsets, each replicate PCR was loaded with 200 ng genomic DNA, equivalent to about 33,000 T cell genomes. The purified libraries were quantified using a Qubit 3.0 fluorometer, sized with a Bioanalyzer 2100, and then quantified again using the KAPA Library Quantification kit. Every immunoSEQ 96-well plate was sequenced on a dedicated single-read 150-cycle Illumina NextSeq 550 flow cell. As for the authors' bioinformatics: Because the immunoSEQ output included only junctional sequences and no quality scores, the filtering could not be the same as the filtering used for full-length reads. Sequences were annotated with PyIR, a Python wrapper for IgBLAST v1.9, using IMGT germline references to assign V/J genes and CDR3. Any read was removed if the V/J assignment was weak (E-value above 1e-6), the CDR3 was missing, or the read contained stop codons, out-of-frame junctions, or ambiguous translated residues. V3J clonotypes were defined by identical inferred V gene, J gene, and CDR3 amino acid sequence. Percentage overlap between repertoires was computed as shared unique clonotypes divided by the size of the smaller repertoire. Richness of each repertoire was evaluated using RTK rarefaction, the Chao1 estimator, and Recon v2.1 estimates of unobserved clonotypes. Generation probabilities for all TCRbeta clonotypes obtained by the gDNA method from a handful of donors were computed using OLGA. TCRdb took over this immuneACCESS table, retaining in-frame rearrangements with V and J assigned. Such tables are incomplete; in checked studies, under half of the missing clones stem from an unresolved V gene, and the remainder is unexplained. V and J calls and clone size follow that table, whereas D and trimming were derived from the DNA. In this sample the table shows roughly 760,000 clones, roughly 70% of which occur a single time. The biggest ten clones account for approximately 1.6% of the sample.

Turning to this clone: What antigen it recognizes has not been identified. No clone much larger than this one lies a single base away; base qualities are absent.

V is pared back by 2 bases and J by 0 bases, with 11 bases lying between the germline termini. The CDR3 runs 16 amino acids, cysteine and phenylalanine included. Of all the DNA, just the CDR3 is kept, 48 bases in frame from base 1. CDR1 LNHDA and CDR2 SQIVND are derived from the germline V gene (reference sequence). The origin of this receptor is a woman between 25 and 40 years old in good health. The sample taken for sequencing was memory CD4+ T cells sorted from blood. What the cell subset or site label conveys for this sample: CD45RA-negative fraction. The V and J genes are TRBV19 and TRBJ2-1; matching of 6 bases hints at TRBD1 as the D gene. The CDR3 reads CASSIRGSGSYNEQFF. The nucleotide sequence reads TGTGCCAGTAGTATAAGGGGGAGTGGCTCCTACAATGAGCAGTTCTTC.